This T cell receptor (beta chain) was sequenced during a study of blood T cell repertoires in COVID-19. For the study at large: Samples of COVID-19 (acute and convalescent) were obtained from the United States, Italy and Spain. The analysed material was cDNA or gDNA that came from T cells, B-cell-depleted T cells, or PBMCs.

The CDR3 consists of 14 residues. Germline loops: CDR1 MNHEY, CDR2 SMNVEV (reference sequence). V lost 3 bases to trimming and J lost 3 bases, with 8 bases between them. Authors' analysis steps: Amplification of reference gene primers was used by the study to estimate nucleated cell counts. Produced via immunoSEQ multiplex PCR; TCRdb's table is partial and in-frame only. V, J and clone size are taken as reported in that table, and D and trimming were inferred from the DNA itself. This sample has approximately 150,000 clones, with around 87% found just once. Sequenced input: peripheral blood. The clonotype originates from a woman aged 45-65 years with active or convalescent COVID-19. The gene calls are TRBV27 and TRBJ1-4; perhaps TRBD1 as D (5 bases). CDR3 amino acids: CASSFQGPNEKLFF. DNA of the CDR3: TGTGCCAGCAGTTTCCAGGGTCCTAATGAAAAACTGTTTTTT. The whole variable domain, remainder taken from reference TRBV27 and TRBJ1-4, is EAQVTQNPRYLITVTGKKLTVTCSQNMNHEYMSWYRQDPGLGLRQIYYSMNVEVTDKGDVPEGYKVSRKEKRNFPLILESPSPNQTSLYFCASSFQGPNEKLFFGSGTQLSVL.